The 8 T cell receptor beta chains in this list originate from one sample, sequenced in a study of cytomegalovirus exposure and HLA in healthy donors. The PCR contained 60 Vbeta and 13 Jbeta primers. Generated by immunoSEQ multiplex PCR, the TCRdb table keeps only in-frame clones and is missing some. This sample yields more than 100,000 clones, of which about three quarters are seen a single time; around 3% belongs to the top ten. The sequenced sample was PBMCs. These receptors originate from a middle-aged woman in good health and CMV-seropositive.

CDR3: CASSSLGGSYGYTF. The CDR3 bases are TGTGCCAGCAGCTCACTAGGAGGGTCGTATGGCTACACCTTC. V and J are TRBV5-6 and TRBJ1-2; D remains ambiguous. V lost 3 bases and J 5 bases, leaving 14 bases between the germline ends. The length of the CDR3 is 14 residues. Germline V lookup: CDR1 SGHDT, CDR2 YYEEEE. Based on the CDR3 plus reference TRBV5-6 and TRBJ1-2, the full variable domain is DAGVTQSPTHLIKTRGQQVTLRCSPKSGHDTVSWYQQALGQGPQFIFQYYEEEERQRGNFPDRFSGHQFPNYSSELNVNALLLGDSALYLCASSSLGGSYGYTFGSGTRLTVV.

The chain is built from TRBV9 and TRBJ2-1; no clear D. V gave up 0 bases and J gave up 4 bases, with 11 bases separating them. The CDR3 sequence is 15 residues long. The germline V gene encodes CDR1 SGDLS and CDR2 YYNGEE. The CDR3 DNA sequence: TGTGCCAGCAGCGTAGAGCACGGTCCTTACAATGAGCAGTTCTTC. Residues: CASSVEHGPYNEQFF.

The J gene is TRBJ2-7, the V gene TRBV19, with D possibly TRBD1 on 5 matching bases. Germline CDR1 reads LNHDA; CDR2 reads SQIVND (reference sequence). The length of the CDR3 is 15 residues. Trimming shortened V by 3 bases and J by 0 bases, and 12 bases separated the two germline ends. DNA for the CDR3: TGTGCCAGTAGTATTCGAAGGGGATCCTCCTACGAGCAGTACTTC. Residues: CASSIRRGSSYEQYF.

Details on this clone: The same CDR3 is also encoded by other DNA sequences in this sample. The CDR3 protein is CASNEKQGVNSPLHF. For the CDR3, the DNA is TGTGCCAGCAACGAAAAGCAGGGGGTAAATTCACCCCTCCACTTT. V and J are TRBV6-1 and TRBJ1-6, with 7 bases lining up with TRBD1. Losses at the gene ends were 7 bases for V and 7 bases for J; bases not matched to a gene: 10. The V gene's germline CDR1 is MNHNS and CDR2 SASEGT. The CDR3 has 15 residues.

The CDR3 reads CASSPRDRWGYTF. Here the CDR3 DNA reads TGTGCCAGCAGCCCTCGGGACAGGTGGGGCTACACCTTC. V usage is TRBV7-8 and J usage is TRBJ1-2; 8 bases fit TRBD1. Losses at the gene ends were 5 bases for V and 8 bases for J; bases not matched to a gene: 7. Germline V lookup: CDR1 SGHVS, CDR2 FQNEAQ. The CDR3 sequence is 13 residues long.

V gene TRBV6-5 combines with J gene TRBJ2-7; 8 bases match TRBD1. The CDR3 spans 11 residues. Germline-derived CDR1 and CDR2 are MNHEY and SVGAGI. The junction had 2 bases not matched to a gene; V was cut back by 11 bases and J by 2 bases. In DNA, the CDR3 is TGTGCCGCGACAGGGGCCTACGAGCAGTACTTC. Translated: CAATGAYEQYF.

The gene calls are TRBV2 and TRBJ2-1, with TRBD1 matching over 7 bases. Germline loops: CDR1 SNHLY, CDR2 FYNNEI. The V segment lost 6 bases and the J segment 0 bases; nucleotides outside the gene matches: 8. This CDR3 has 16 residues. The CDR3 sequence is CASSPLDRRSYNEQFF. Here the CDR3 DNA reads TGTGCCAGCAGCCCCCTGGACAGGCGCTCCTACAATGAGCAGTTCTTC.

The chain links TRBV5-4 to TRBJ1-3; possibly TRBD1 for D (5 bases). The CDR3 has 14 amino acids. V was cut by 4 bases and J by 0 bases, with 8 bases left in between. Germline V gene lookup returns CDR1 SGHNT and CDR2 YYREEE (reference sequence). CDR3 loop: CASSPGHSGNTIYF. The CDR3 DNA is TGTGCCAGCAGCCCTGGACACTCTGGAAACACCATATATTTT.